This TCR beta chain was captured in a study of cytomegalovirus exposure and HLA in healthy donors. 13 Jbeta primers and 60 Vbeta primers were used for the PCR. The table came from immunoSEQ multiplex PCR; TCRdb's copy has only in-frame clones and leaves some out. This listing includes about 88,000 clones. The CDR3 totals 16 residues. With 5 bases clipped from V and 2 bases from J, the junction kept 8 bases outside the gene matches. Germline assignment: CDR1 LNHNV and CDR2 YYDKDF (reference sequence). V gene TRBV15 combines with J gene TRBJ2-3, with 9 bases lining up with TRBD2. The sample consisted of PBMCs. This receptor was taken from a girl between 5 and 17 years old in good health and CMV-seropositive. The CDR3 spells CATSGRVAGATDTQYF. For the CDR3, the DNA is TGTGCCACCAGCGGCCGGGTAGCGGGAGCCACAGATACGCAGTATTTT. Full variable domain (remainder filled in from reference TRBV15 and TRBJ2-3): DAMVIQNPRYQVTQFGKPVTLSCSQTLNHNVMYWYQQKSSQAPKLLFHYYDKDFNNEADTPDNFQSRRPNTSFCFLDIRSPGLGDTAMYLCATSGRVAGATDTQYFGPGTRLTVL.